This record concerns one T cell receptor (beta chain) sequence. In the original workflow: Amplification of reference gene primers provided the estimated nucleated cell counts. Clones were sequenced by immunoSEQ multiplex PCR, and TCRdb holds only the in-frame ones, with some missing. That table gives V, J and clone size, and the DNA gave D and trimming. In the table there are about 160,000 clones, 81% of which are singletons. This sample is part of a study of blood T cell repertoires in COVID-19. Study-level information: Nucleic acid was either cDNA or gDNA, and it came from T cells, B-cell-depleted T cells, or PBMCs.

V lost 2 bases and J lost 2; bases outside the gene matches: 6. Germline values: CDR1 SGHKS, CDR2 YYEKEE (reference sequence). This CDR3 is built from 16 residues. The rearrangement links TRBV5-5 to TRBJ1-4, with 7 bases aligning to TRBD1. This TCR was recovered from a human donor in a cohort sampled during active COVID-19. Sequenced material: peripheral blood. CDR3 residues: CASSLGTGATNEKLFF. The CDR3 DNA reads as TGTGCCAGCAGCTTAGGAACAGGGGCGACTAATGAAAAACTGTTTTTT.